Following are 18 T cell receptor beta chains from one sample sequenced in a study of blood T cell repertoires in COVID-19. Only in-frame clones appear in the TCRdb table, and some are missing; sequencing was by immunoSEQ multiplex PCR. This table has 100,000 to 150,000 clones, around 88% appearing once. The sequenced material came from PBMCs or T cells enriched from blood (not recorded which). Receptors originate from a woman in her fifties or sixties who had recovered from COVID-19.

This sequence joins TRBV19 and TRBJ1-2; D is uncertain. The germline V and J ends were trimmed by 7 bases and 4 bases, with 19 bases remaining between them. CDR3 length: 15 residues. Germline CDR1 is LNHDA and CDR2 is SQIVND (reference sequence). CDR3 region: CASTPGGPETYGYTF. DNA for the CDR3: TGTGCCAGTACTCCAGGTGGCCCAGAGACCTATGGCTACACCTTC.

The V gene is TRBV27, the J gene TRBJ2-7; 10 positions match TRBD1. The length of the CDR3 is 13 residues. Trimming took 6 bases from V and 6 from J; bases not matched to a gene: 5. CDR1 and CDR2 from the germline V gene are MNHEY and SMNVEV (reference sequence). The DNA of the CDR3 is TGTGCCAGCAGGAAGACAGGGGGCGGCGAGCAGTACTTC. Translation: CASRKTGGGEQYF.

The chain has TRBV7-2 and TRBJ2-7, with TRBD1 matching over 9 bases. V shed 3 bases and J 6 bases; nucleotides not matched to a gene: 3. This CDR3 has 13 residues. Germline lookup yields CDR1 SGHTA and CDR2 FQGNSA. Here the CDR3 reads CASSLGTGTEQYF. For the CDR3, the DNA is TGTGCCAGCAGCTTGGGGACAGGGACCGAGCAGTACTTC. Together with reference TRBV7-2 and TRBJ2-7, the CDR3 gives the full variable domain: GAGVSQSPSNKVTEKGKDVELRCDPISGHTALYWYRQSLGQGLEFLIYFQGNSAPDKSGLPSDRFSAERTGGSVSTLTIQRTQQEDSAVYLCASSLGTGTEQYFGPGTRLTVT.

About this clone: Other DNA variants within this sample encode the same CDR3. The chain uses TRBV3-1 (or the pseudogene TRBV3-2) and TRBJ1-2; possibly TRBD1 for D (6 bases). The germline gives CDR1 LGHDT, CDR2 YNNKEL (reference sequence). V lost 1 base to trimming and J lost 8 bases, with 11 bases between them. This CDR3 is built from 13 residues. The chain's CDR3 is CASSQANRDGYTF. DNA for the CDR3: TGTGCCAGCAGCCAAGCCAACAGGGACGGCTACACCTTC.

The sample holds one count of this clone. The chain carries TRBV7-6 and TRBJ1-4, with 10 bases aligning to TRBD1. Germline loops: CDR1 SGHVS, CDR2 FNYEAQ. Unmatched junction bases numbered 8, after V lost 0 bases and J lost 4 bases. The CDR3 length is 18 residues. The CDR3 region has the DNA TGTGCCAGCAGCTTAGCCCCGACAGGGGGCTCACGTAATGAAAAACTGTTTTTT. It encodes CASSLAPTGGSRNEKLFF.

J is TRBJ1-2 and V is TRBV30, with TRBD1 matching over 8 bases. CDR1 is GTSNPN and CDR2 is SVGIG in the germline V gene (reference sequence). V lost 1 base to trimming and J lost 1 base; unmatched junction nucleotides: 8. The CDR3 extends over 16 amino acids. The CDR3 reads CAWSAGTGGYNYGYTF. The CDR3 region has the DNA TGTGCCTGGAGTGCCGGGACAGGAGGGTATAACTATGGCTACACCTTC.

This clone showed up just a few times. The DNA for the CDR3 is TGCAGCGTTCTGGCGGGGGTTGGCACCGGGGAGCTGTTTTTT. Amino acid sequence: CSVLAGVGTGELFF. This rearrangement joins TRBV29-1 to TRBJ2-2; 7 nucleotides agree with TRBD2. The germline CDR1 and CDR2 sequences are SQVTM and ANQGSEA. CDR3 length: 14 residues. J gave up 4 bases and V 5 bases, and 7 bases lay outside the gene matches.

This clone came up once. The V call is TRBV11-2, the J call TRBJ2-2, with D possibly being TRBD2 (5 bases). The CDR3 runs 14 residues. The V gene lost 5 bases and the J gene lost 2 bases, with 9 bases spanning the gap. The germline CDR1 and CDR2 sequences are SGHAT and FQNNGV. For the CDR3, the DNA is TGTGCCAGCAGCCCCGGGGTTAACACCGGGGAGCTGTTTTTT. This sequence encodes CASSPGVNTGELFF.

The CDR3 DNA reads TGTGCCAGCAGTTACAGACGCTCCTACGAGCAGTACTTC. This gives the protein CASSYRRSYEQYF. The rearrangement links TRBV27 to TRBJ2-7; D gene ambiguous. V lost 4 bases to trimming and J lost 0 bases, with 7 bases between them. Looked up from germline, CDR1 is MNHEY and CDR2 is SMNVEV (reference sequence). The CDR3 is 13 residues long.

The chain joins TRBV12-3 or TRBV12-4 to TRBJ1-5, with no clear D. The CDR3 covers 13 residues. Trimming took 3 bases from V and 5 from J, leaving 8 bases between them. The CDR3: CASSFIGDQPQHF. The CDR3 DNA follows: TGTGCCAGCAGTTTTATCGGGGATCAGCCCCAGCATTTT.

The CDR3, as DNA: TGTGCCAGTAGTATAGCCAAGAGCTCCTACGAGCAGTACTTC. It encodes CASSIAKSSYEQYF. The V call is TRBV19, the J call TRBJ2-7, with D uncertain. Germline-derived CDR1 and CDR2 are LNHDA and SQIVND (reference sequence). The CDR3 length is 14 residues. V lost 1 base and J 0 bases, leaving 7 bases between the germline ends.

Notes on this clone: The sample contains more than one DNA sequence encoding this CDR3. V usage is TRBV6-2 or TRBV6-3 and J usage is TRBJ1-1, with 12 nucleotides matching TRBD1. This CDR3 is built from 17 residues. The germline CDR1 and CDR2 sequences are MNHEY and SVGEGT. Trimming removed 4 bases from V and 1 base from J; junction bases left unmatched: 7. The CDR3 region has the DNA TGTGCCAGCAGTTCCGGGACAGGGGGCGGAAAGAACACTGAAGCTTTCTTT. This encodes CASSSGTGGGKNTEAFF.

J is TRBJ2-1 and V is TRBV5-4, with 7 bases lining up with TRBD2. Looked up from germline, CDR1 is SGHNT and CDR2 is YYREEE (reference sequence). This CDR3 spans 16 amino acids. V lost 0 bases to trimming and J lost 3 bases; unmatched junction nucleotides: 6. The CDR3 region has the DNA TGTGCCAGCAGCTTGGCGGGGAGCGGGGACTACAATGAGCAGTTCTTC. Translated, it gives CASSLAGSGDYNEQFF.

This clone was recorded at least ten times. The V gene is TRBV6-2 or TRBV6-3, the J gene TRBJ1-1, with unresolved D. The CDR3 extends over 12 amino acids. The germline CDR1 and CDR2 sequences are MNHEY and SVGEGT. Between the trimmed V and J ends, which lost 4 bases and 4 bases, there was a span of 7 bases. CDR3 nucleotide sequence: TGTGCCAGCAGTTGGCAGGCCACTGAAGCTTTCTTT. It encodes CASSWQATEAFF.

This chain's CDR3 is CASSLGQANFYEQYF. The CDR3 DNA follows: TGTGCCAGCTCCCTCGGACAGGCGAACTTCTACGAGCAGTACTTC. The rearrangement uses TRBV18 and TRBJ2-7, with TRBD1 matching over 7 bases. The CDR3 loop spans 15 amino acids. Looked up from germline, CDR1 is KGHSH and CDR2 is LQKENI. Trimming at V came to 6 bases and at J to 3 bases, leaving 11 bases not matched to a gene.

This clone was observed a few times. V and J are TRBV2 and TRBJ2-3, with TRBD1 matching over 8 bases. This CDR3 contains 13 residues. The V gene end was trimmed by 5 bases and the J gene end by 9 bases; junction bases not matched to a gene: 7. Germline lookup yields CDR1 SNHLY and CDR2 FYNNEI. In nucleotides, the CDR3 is TGTGCCAGCAGTCCTGGACAGGGCCTAACGCAGTATTTT. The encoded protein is CASSPGQGLTQYF.

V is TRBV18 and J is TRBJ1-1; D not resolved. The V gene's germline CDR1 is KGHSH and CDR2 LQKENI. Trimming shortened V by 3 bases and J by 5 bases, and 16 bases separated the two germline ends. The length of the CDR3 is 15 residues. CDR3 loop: CASSPYSIDGTEAFF. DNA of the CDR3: TGTGCCAGCTCACCCTACAGCATTGATGGGACTGAAGCTTTCTTT. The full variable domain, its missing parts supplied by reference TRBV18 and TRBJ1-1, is NAGVMQNPRHLVRRRGQEARLRCSPMKGHSHVYWYRQLPEEGLKFMVYLQKENIIDESGMPKERFSAEFPKEGPSILRIQQVVRGDSAAYFCASSPYSIDGTEAFFGQGTRLTVV.

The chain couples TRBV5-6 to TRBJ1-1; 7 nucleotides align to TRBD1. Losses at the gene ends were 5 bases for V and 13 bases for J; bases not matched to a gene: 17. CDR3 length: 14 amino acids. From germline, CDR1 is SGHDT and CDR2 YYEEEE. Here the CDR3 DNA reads TGTGCCAGCAGTCACCCGGGACAGAGGACTGGGATTTTCTTT. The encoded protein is CASSHPGQRTGIFF.